This T cell receptor (beta chain) comes out of a study of CD8+ T cells in alopecia areata. Findings and limits, study-wide: Across lesional scalp, and particularly alopecia totalis/universalis, clonality surpassed that of normal scalp.

This clone appeared a single time. Its specificity is unknown. The CDR3 totals 14 residues. Trimming took 0 bases from V and 0 from J, leaving 8 bases between them. The germline gives CDR1 GTSNPN, CDR2 SVGIG (reference sequence). The authors extracted RNA and reverse transcribed it into cDNA as the sequencing template. Using immunoSEQ multiplex PCR, the repertoire was profiled, and TCRdb retains in-frame clones only, with some absent. The sample consists of more than 95,000 clones, 55% to 65% of them appearing once. This TCR was sampled from a human donor in good health. The source material was CD4+ T cells sorted from blood. The V gene is TRBV30, the J gene TRBJ1-1; no reliable D call. The CDR3 loop reads CAWSVGSMNTEAFF. The CDR3 nucleotides read TGTGCCTGGAGTGTAGGGAGCATGAACACTGAAGCTTTCTTT.